These 18 T cell receptor beta chains were sequenced from one sample in a study of blood T cell repertoires in COVID-19. Profiled with immunoSEQ multiplex PCR; TCRdb holds only in-frame clones, not every one. The table lists roughly 250,000 clones, 80% to 85% of them singletons. Sequences were obtained from peripheral blood. The receptors here all came from a person between 65 and 80 years old with COVID-19, enrolled during active disease.

V gene TRBV18 combines with J gene TRBJ1-6; D unclear. Looked up from germline, CDR1 is KGHSH and CDR2 is LQKENI. This CDR3 region has 14 residues. The ends were cut back, 3 bases at V and 8 bases at J, with 11 bases in the middle. The CDR3 loop reads CASSPGRGDSPLHF. The CDR3 DNA reads TGTGCCAGCTCACCCGGCCGGGGTGATTCACCCCTCCACTTT. Using reference TRBV18 and TRBJ1-6 for the parts outside the CDR3, the full variable domain is NAGVMQNPRHLVRRRGQEARLRCSPMKGHSHVYWYRQLPEEGLKFMVYLQKENIIDESGMPKERFSAEFPKEGPSILRIQQVVRGDSAAYFCASSPGRGDSPLHFGNGTRLTVT.

On this clone itself: This same CDR3 is encoded by further DNA sequences in the sample. The chain couples TRBV9 to TRBJ1-2; 9 nucleotides line up with TRBD1. Looked up from germline, CDR1 is SGDLS and CDR2 is YYNGEE. The CDR3 totals 14 residues. V lost 0 bases, J lost 8 bases, and 5 bases stayed unmatched. The DNA for the CDR3 is TGTGCCAGCAGCGTAGACAACAGGGGGCACGGCTACACCTTC. Translating gives CASSVDNRGHGYTF.

V is TRBV2 and J is TRBJ1-5; 9 bases map to TRBD1. The CDR3 is 15 amino acids. V was pared by 6 bases and J by 2 bases, with 5 bases of the junction left unmatched. Germline-derived CDR1 and CDR2 are SNHLY and FYNNEI. CDR3 nucleotide sequence: TGTGCCAGCAGGGTGGACAGGGGTCGCAATCAGCCCCAGCATTTT. It specifies CASRVDRGRNQPQHF.

V and J are TRBV28 and TRBJ2-1; 9 bases are shared with TRBD2. Germline values: CDR1 MDHEN, CDR2 SYDVKM. V dropped 6 bases and J dropped 2; count of bases not matched to a gene: 5. The CDR3 has 15 residues. Here the CDR3 DNA reads TGTGCCAGCAGGCTAACTAGCGGGCCCTACAATGAGCAGTTCTTC. Translation: CASRLTSGPYNEQFF. Supplemented by reference TRBV28 and TRBJ2-1, the full variable domain reads DVKVTQSSRYLVKRTGEKVFLECVQDMDHENMFWYRQDPGLGLRLIYFSYDVKMKEKGDIPEGYSVSREKKERFSLILESASTNQTSMYLCASRLTSGPYNEQFFGPGTRLTVL.

The chain couples TRBV5-4 to TRBJ2-7; 12 bases are a match to TRBD2. After removal of 0 bases from V and 5 bases from J, the junction contained 9 bases not matched to a gene. This CDR3 spans 17 amino acids. Germline-derived CDR1 and CDR2 are SGHNT and YYREEE (reference sequence). DNA of the CDR3: TGTGCCAGCAGCTTGGTACTAGCGGGGGGCCCTCTACACGAGCAGTACTTC. Amino acid sequence: CASSLVLAGGPLHEQYF.

The chain employs TRBV15 and TRBJ1-2, with D hard to call. The germline V and J ends were trimmed by 3 bases and 2 bases, with 10 bases remaining between them. The CDR3 runs 14 residues. In germline, CDR1 is LNHNV, CDR2 YYDKDF (reference sequence). CDR3 loop: CATSRRGSNYGYTF. DNA for the CDR3: TGTGCCACCAGCAGGCGGGGATCCAACTATGGCTACACCTTC.

This clone has a handful of counts. J is TRBJ1-6 and V is TRBV4-2; D not certain. V was shortened by 0 bases and J by 9 bases, with 9 bases between the two germline ends. CDR1 is LGHNA and CDR2 is YNFKEQ in the germline V gene. This CDR3 contains 14 residues. The CDR3 is CASSQDTGFSPLHF. CDR3 nucleotide sequence: TGTGCCAGCAGCCAAGATACGGGTTTTTCACCCCTCCACTTT.

V usage is TRBV11-3 and J usage is TRBJ2-3; no firm D call. The CDR3 length is 14 residues. The germline V gene encodes CDR1 SGHNT and CDR2 YENEEA. V dropped 1 base and J dropped 2 bases, with 7 bases sitting between them. CDR3 DNA: TGTGCCAGCAGCTTAGGTCGTGTCACAGATACGCAGTATTTT. Its translation is CASSLGRVTDTQYF. Drawing the rest from reference TRBV11-3 and TRBJ2-3, the complete variable domain is EAGVVQSPRYKIIEKKQPVAFWCNPISGHNTLYWYLQNLGQGPELLIRYENEEAVDDSQLPKDRFSAERLKGVDSTLKIQPAELGDSAVYLCASSLGRVTDTQYFGPGTRLTVL.

Points on this clone: The sample holds other DNA sequences that translate to the same CDR3. J is TRBJ1-3 and V is TRBV6-5; no clear D. This CDR3 has 16 amino acids. Germline CDR1 MNHEY, CDR2 SVGAGI. V lost 0 bases and J lost 0, with 9 bases in between. CDR3 residues: CASSYSRPSSGNTIYF. DNA of the CDR3: TGTGCCAGCAGTTACTCTCGCCCCAGCTCTGGAAACACCATATATTTT.

The chain joins TRBV9 to TRBJ1-6; D is uncertain. The CDR3 spans 14 residues. V was trimmed by 4 bases and J by 2 bases, leaving 7 bases between them. Germline values: CDR1 SGDLS, CDR2 YYNGEE. CDR3 protein: CASSFGAYNSPLHF. The CDR3 DNA is TGTGCCAGCAGCTTCGGGGCCTATAATTCACCCCTCCACTTT.

The rearrangement uses TRBV11-1 and TRBJ1-6; 10 bases are a match to TRBD1. Germline V gene lookup returns CDR1 SGHAT and CDR2 FQDESV (reference sequence). V shed 5 bases, J shed 10 bases, and the junction held 5 bases outside the gene matches. The CDR3 runs 14 residues. DNA of the CDR3: TGTGCCAGCAGCCCGGGACAGGGGTTATCACCCCTCCACTTT. Translation gives CASSPGQGLSPLHF. Complete variable domain (other parts from reference TRBV11-1 and TRBJ1-6): EAEVAQSPRYKITEKSQAVAFWCDPISGHATLYWYRQILGQGPELLVQFQDESVVDDSQLPKDRFSAERLKGVDSTLKIQPAELGDSAMYLCASSPGQGLSPLHFGNGTRLTVT.

CDR3 in DNA: TGCGCCAGCAGCTTGGGGATGGGCAGCACGAACACTGAAGCTTTCTTT. It codes for CASSLGMGSTNTEAFF. V usage is TRBV5-1 and J usage is TRBJ1-1; no firm D call. This CDR3 has 16 residues. Trimming took off 0 bases at V and 1 base at J, with 13 bases between the two ends. Germline V CDR1 and CDR2: SGHRS, YFSETQ.

The chain recombines TRBV6-6 with TRBJ1-2, with a possible D match to TRBD1 (6 bases). The V gene lost 2 bases and the J gene lost 2 bases, with 15 bases spanning the gap. CDR1 and CDR2 (germline): MNHNY, SVGAGI (reference sequence). There are 16 residues in the CDR3. The CDR3 here is CASSYPPTQGNYGYTF. For the CDR3, the DNA is TGTGCCAGCAGTTACCCCCCGACACAGGGAAACTATGGCTACACCTTC.

The chain combines TRBV19 with TRBJ1-5, with TRBD1 matching over 9 bases. The germline V gene encodes CDR1 LNHDA and CDR2 SQIVND (reference sequence). The length of the CDR3 is 16 residues. V dropped 4 bases and J dropped 7; count of bases not matched to a gene: 11. The CDR3 loop is CASSTSDDRGKQPQHF. The CDR3 DNA is TGTGCCAGTAGTACCTCAGATGACAGGGGGAAACAGCCCCAGCATTTT.

The rearrangement joins TRBV9 to TRBJ1-1; D uncertain. Between the trimmed V and J ends, which lost 2 bases and 4 bases, there was a span of 15 bases. Germline V lookup: CDR1 SGDLS, CDR2 YYNGEE. The CDR3 is 15 amino acids. CDR3 nucleotides: TGTGCCAGCAGCGTTCAAGGCAGGTTGGGCACTGAAGCTTTCTTT. Residues: CASSVQGRLGTEAFF.

The chain combines TRBV10-3 with TRBJ2-5, with D perhaps TRBD1 (6 bases). Germline lookup yields CDR1 ENHRY and CDR2 SYGVKD. The CDR3 loop spans 14 amino acids. With 8 bases removed from V and 2 bases from J, the gap between germline ends came to 15 bases. The CDR3: CAIGAGVEQETQYF. CDR3 in DNA: TGTGCCATCGGGGCAGGGGTAGAACAAGAGACCCAGTACTTC.

J is TRBJ1-2 and V is TRBV3-1 (or the pseudogene TRBV3-2); possibly TRBD1 for D (6 bases). The ends were cut back, 0 bases at V and 3 bases at J, with 14 bases in the middle. Germline CDR1 is LGHDT and CDR2 is YNNKEL (reference sequence). The CDR3 runs 16 residues. As DNA, the CDR3 is TGTGCCAGCAGCCAAGATTCCCAGGGGAGAGACTATGGCTACACCTTC. As protein: CASSQDSQGRDYGYTF.

This chain connects TRBV15 to TRBJ1-3, with D hard to call. In germline, CDR1 is LNHNV, CDR2 YYDKDF (reference sequence). The CDR3 is 13 residues long. V was clipped by 5 bases and J by 4 bases, with 9 bases between them. The CDR3 coding sequence is TGTGCCACCAGCCCCAGGCGAGGAAACACCATATATTTT. Its protein is CATSPRRGNTIYF.